The next 24 T cell receptor beta chains were all read from a single sample in a study of blood T cell repertoires in COVID-19. Repertoires were generated with immunoSEQ multiplex PCR, while TCRdb's copy carries only in-frame clones and drops some. The top ten clones hold 12% of a sample with 150,000 or so clones, 75% to 85% of them seen once. Material: peripheral blood. All receptors derive from a woman between 55 and 75 years old with COVID-19, enrolled during active disease.

The chain recombines TRBV6-5 with TRBJ2-1; D gene ambiguous. CDR3 length: 14 amino acids. Germline lookup yields CDR1 MNHEY and CDR2 SVGAGI. Trimming cost V 0 bases and J 3 bases, with 6 bases left between them. This CDR3 reads CASSYSQDYNEQFF. CDR3 nucleotides: TGTGCCAGCAGTTACTCCCAGGACTACAATGAGCAGTTCTTC.

This rearrangement joins TRBV10-2 to TRBJ2-5; D unclear. V gave up 3 bases and J gave up 5 bases, with 7 bases separating them. The germline V gene has CDR1 WSHSY and CDR2 SAAADI. The CDR3 is 12 residues long. In nucleotides, the CDR3 is TGCGCCAGCAGTGAAATTCGGGAGACCCAGTACTTC. This codes for CASSEIRETQYF.

A few counts support this clone. The V and J genes are TRBV6-1 and TRBJ1-1; D is uncertain. V lost 2 bases and J 1 base, leaving 5 bases between the germline ends. Germline V gene data show CDR1 as MNHNS and CDR2 as SASEGT. The CDR3 is 13 amino acids. Written as DNA, the CDR3 is TGTGCCAGCAGTGAATTCAAGAACACTGAAGCTTTCTTT. Residues: CASSEFKNTEAFF.

The chain is built from TRBV19 and TRBJ1-5; D gene ambiguous. V lost 7 bases and J lost 2, with 21 bases in between. The CDR3 spans 17 residues. Germline V lookup: CDR1 LNHDA, CDR2 SQIVND (reference sequence). The CDR3 bases are TGTGCCAGTACCGCGGAGGAAGGGATCCGGGGCAATCAGCCCCAGCATTTT. Protein sequence: CASTAEEGIRGNQPQHF.

The V gene is TRBV7-3, the J gene TRBJ2-2, with 7 bases identical to TRBD1. Germline assignment: CDR1 SGHTA and CDR2 FQGTGA. The CDR3 is made up of 15 amino acids. J was trimmed by 4 bases and V by 5 bases; bases with no gene match: 7. In DNA form, the CDR3 reads TGTGCCAGCAGCCTGTATGGGACAGCCACCGGGGAGCTGTTTTTT. Amino acids: CASSLYGTATGELFF.

The V gene is TRBV10-3, the J gene TRBJ1-5; 12 bases map to TRBD1. Germline V CDR1 and CDR2: ENHRY, SYGVKD. CDR3 size: 15 residues. The V gene end was trimmed by 4 bases and the J gene end by 5 bases; junction bases not matched to a gene: 3. The CDR3 sequence: CAISAGTGGYQPQHF. The CDR3 DNA reads TGTGCCATCAGTGCGGGGACAGGGGGCTATCAGCCCCAGCATTTT.

The V gene is TRBV5-5, the J gene TRBJ1-6; D ambiguous. The CDR3 contains 15 residues. Trimming pared 4 bases from V and 4 bases from J, leaving 12 bases between. Germline values: CDR1 SGHKS, CDR2 YYEKEE (reference sequence). CDR3 protein: CASSLSGWYNSPLHF. The CDR3 nucleotides are TGTGCCAGCAGCCTATCCGGTTGGTATAATTCACCCCTCCACTTT.

Notes on this clone: One junction end disagrees with the germline gene, perhaps due to a read error. The J gene is TRBJ2-7, the V gene TRBV19; D not certain. The CDR3 is 12 amino acids. Germline-derived CDR1 and CDR2 are LNHDA and SQIVND (reference sequence). The DNA for the CDR3 is TGTGCCGGTAGTCCGTCCCCCTACGAGCAGTACTTC. This sequence encodes CAGSPSPYEQYF.

The chain links TRBV5-1 to TRBJ1-2; 7 positions match TRBD1. The CDR3 has 15 residues. The trim removed 4 bases at V and 8 bases at J, leaving 14 bases unmatched. Looked up from germline, CDR1 is SGHRS and CDR2 is YFSETQ. The CDR3 coding sequence is TGCGCCAGCAGCAGTAGGTCTACTACAGGGGACGGCTACACCTTC. It specifies CASSSRSTTGDGYTF.

This clone has only one observation. This rearrangement joins TRBV7-3 to TRBJ1-3; no definite D call. The germline gives CDR1 SGHTA, CDR2 FQGTGA. Trimming stripped 4 bases from V and 4 bases from J, with 8 bases between. The CDR3 is 13 residues long. CDR3 coding DNA: TGTGCCAGCAGCTCGGGGTGGGGAAACACCATATATTTT. The encoded protein is CASSSGWGNTIYF.

The chain joins TRBV27 to TRBJ2-1, with TRBD2 matching over 7 bases. Trimming at V came to 5 bases and at J to 5 bases, leaving 9 bases not matched to a gene. Germline loops: CDR1 MNHEY, CDR2 SMNVEV (reference sequence). The CDR3 has 15 residues. This CDR3 is CASSLRPSGNNEQFF. The CDR3 nucleotides read TGTGCCAGCAGTCTAAGGCCCAGCGGGAACAATGAGCAGTTCTTC.

The rearrangement uses TRBV18 and TRBJ2-1; 11 nucleotides match TRBD2. The CDR3 is 17 residues long. Germline loops: CDR1 KGHSH, CDR2 LQKENI. After removal of 3 bases from V and 4 bases from J, the junction contained 8 bases not matched to a gene. The CDR3: CASSPAGLAGFYNEQFF. Here the CDR3 DNA reads TGTGCCAGCTCACCTGCAGGACTAGCGGGTTTTTACAATGAGCAGTTCTTC. Looking up the rest from reference TRBV18 and TRBJ2-1 gives the full variable domain: NAGVMQNPRHLVRRRGQEARLRCSPMKGHSHVYWYRQLPEEGLKFMVYLQKENIIDESGMPKERFSAEFPKEGPSILRIQQVVRGDSAAYFCASSPAGLAGFYNEQFFGPGTRLTVL.

The chain is built from TRBV9 and TRBJ1-6, with 7 bases aligning to TRBD1. The CDR3 has 16 residues. J lost 5 bases, V lost 6 bases, and 11 bases had no gene match. Per germline, CDR1 SGDLS and CDR2 YYNGEE. CDR3 protein: CASKQGPPSNNSPLHF. The CDR3, as DNA: TGTGCCAGCAAACAGGGGCCGCCTTCTAATAATTCACCCCTCCACTTT.

V and J are TRBV5-1 and TRBJ1-2, with D possibly TRBD1 on 6 matching bases. The germline V gene encodes CDR1 SGHRS and CDR2 YFSETQ. CDR3 size: 13 residues. Trimming cost V 1 base and J 7 bases, with 11 bases left between them. CDR3 in amino acids: CASSLTTGRGYTF. As DNA, the CDR3 is TGCGCCAGCAGCTTGACGACAGGTCGTGGCTACACCTTC.

The chain links TRBV10-3 to TRBJ1-5; the D is unclear. The CDR3 runs 15 residues. Deletions cut 2 bases from V and 5 bases from J, with 13 bases between. The germline gives CDR1 ENHRY, CDR2 SYGVKD. This chain's CDR3 is CAISEGPNRDQPQHF. The CDR3 DNA is TGTGCCATCAGTGAGGGGCCCAACCGAGATCAGCCCCAGCATTTT.

The rearrangement joins TRBV4-1 to TRBJ1-1, with D tentatively TRBD1 (5 bases). The CDR3 is 15 residues long. CDR1 MGHRA and CDR2 YSYEKL come from the germline V gene. The V and J ends lost 1 base and 4 bases respectively, with 13 bases between them. CDR3 loop: CASSQGWGLGTEAFF. DNA of the CDR3: TGCGCCAGCAGCCAAGGATGGGGCTTGGGCACTGAAGCTTTCTTT.

V is TRBV9 and J is TRBJ2-3; perhaps TRBD1 as D (6 bases). Between the trimmed V and J ends, which lost 3 bases and 1 base, there was a span of 12 bases. This CDR3 region has 15 residues. CDR1 is SGDLS and CDR2 is YYNGEE in the germline V gene. CDR3 sequence: CASSAGVRGTDTQYF. CDR3 in DNA: TGTGCCAGCAGCGCAGGGGTCCGGGGCACAGATACGCAGTATTTT.

This chain connects TRBV5-1 to TRBJ1-5, with 8 positions matching TRBD1. CDR1 is SGHRS and CDR2 is YFSETQ in the germline V gene. J lost 5 bases, V lost 4 bases, and 5 bases had no gene match. CDR3 length: 14 residues. CDR3 bases: TGCGCCAGCAGCCTCGGACAGGGCTATCAGCCCCAGCATTTT. This translates into CASSLGQGYQPQHF.

A note on this clone: The identical CDR3 is also encoded by other nucleotide sequences in the sample. The rearrangement uses TRBV7-2 and TRBJ1-1; TRBD1 is a possible D gene (5 bases). Germline V gene lookup returns CDR1 SGHTA and CDR2 FQGNSA. CDR3 length: 14 residues. V lost 1 base and J 0 bases, leaving 6 bases between the germline ends. The CDR3 sequence: CASSLGQLNTEAFF. The CDR3 DNA reads as TGTGCCAGCAGCTTAGGACAGTTGAACACTGAAGCTTTCTTT.

This clone has more than one count but fewer than ten. The J gene is TRBJ2-1, the V gene TRBV11-3; TRBD1 aligns across 8 bases. The CDR3 has 13 amino acids. The J segment lost 9 bases and the V segment lost 5 bases, leaving 6 bases of the junction unmatched. Germline V gene lookup returns CDR1 SGHNT and CDR2 YENEEA. CDR3 DNA: TGTGCCAGCAGCAGAGTACAGGGGGGTGAGCAGTTCTTC. It encodes CASSRVQGGEQFF.

This clone was recorded only once. The V and J genes are TRBV6-5 and TRBJ2-7; 9 bases map to TRBD1. The germline gives CDR1 MNHEY, CDR2 SVGAGI. V was clipped by 6 bases and J by 1 base; unmatched bases: 4. The CDR3 totals 14 residues. The chain's CDR3 is CASSQDRGSYEQYF. Here the CDR3 DNA reads TGTGCCAGCAGCCAGGACAGGGGATCCTACGAGCAGTACTTC.

The chain employs TRBV3-1 (or the pseudogene TRBV3-2) and TRBJ1-2; D gene ambiguous. The CDR3 sequence is 14 residues long. Germline-derived CDR1 and CDR2 are LGHDT and YNNKEL (reference sequence). V was pared by 0 bases and J by 4 bases, with 9 bases between. The CDR3: CASSQDKPPYGYTF. The DNA of the CDR3 is TGTGCCAGCAGCCAAGATAAGCCTCCCTATGGCTACACCTTC.

CDR3 protein: CASNTGRGVGTEAFF. As DNA, the CDR3 is TGTGCCAGCAATACCGGGCGGGGGGTAGGCACTGAAGCTTTCTTT. The chain links TRBV6-5 to TRBJ1-1, with D possibly TRBD1 on 5 matching bases. Germline values: CDR1 MNHEY, CDR2 SVGAGI. The CDR3 extends over 15 amino acids. Trimming took off 7 bases at V and 4 bases at J, with 19 bases between the two ends.

The rearrangement links TRBV6-5 to TRBJ2-1; 7 positions match TRBD2. The CDR3 has 15 residues. CDR1 is MNHEY, CDR2 SVGAGI, per germline. The V gene end was trimmed by 5 bases and the J gene end by 1 base; junction bases not matched to a gene: 5. The CDR3 here is CASSTGGWSYNEQFF. For the CDR3, the DNA is TGTGCCAGCAGTACCGGGGGGTGGTCCTACAATGAGCAGTTCTTC.